The T cell receptor (beta chain) described here comes from a study of blood T cell repertoires in COVID-19. Study summary: From the United States, Italy and Spain came samples of acute and convalescent COVID-19. In each case, the material was cDNA or gDNA derived from T cells, B-cell-depleted T cells, or PBMCs.

The assay was immunoSEQ multiplex PCR, and TCRdb's table has in-frame clones only and misses some. The data hold 90,000 to 100,000 clones, with around nine tenths observed a single time. CDR1 and CDR2 (germline): LGHNT, FRNRAP. CDR3 length: 13 residues. Trimming took off 5 bases at V and 2 bases at J, with 9 bases between the two ends. The sequenced sample consisted of peripheral blood. This chain links TRBV12-5 with TRBJ1-2; D not certain. The clonotype was recovered from a woman aged 55-69 years with COVID-19, enrolled during active disease. The CDR3 bases are TGTGCTAGTGGTAACACGTTGAACTATGGCTACACCTTC. Its translation is CASGNTLNYGYTF.